Listed below are T cell receptor beta chains from one sample, sequenced in a study of PD-L1 blockade in urothelial cancer. TCRdb's copy holds only in-frame clones and misses some; the assay was immunoSEQ multiplex PCR. The sample consists of roughly 90,000 clones, 70% to 90% of them appearing once. This specimen was PBMCs, taken around atezolizumab (anti-PD-L1) treatment. The receptor set was obtained from an elderly woman with urothelial cancer. Each CDR3 is given with its conserved first and last residue. The D gene is left open where the match is weak. Some rows mark clone size as missing; the rest say once, few, many or name a class of expanded clone.

d_gene	j_gene	v_gene	abundance	CDR3nt	CDR3aa
TRBD1	TRBJ2-6	TRBV5-3	-	TGTGCCAGAAGCCGGACCGGACAGGGTGACACTGGGGCCAACGTCCTGACTTTC	CARSRTGQGDTGANVLTF
TRBD2	TRBJ2-3	TRBV19	-	TGTGCCAGTAGTATTCCAACTAGCGGGACATCCAGCACAGATACGCAGTATTTT	CASSIPTSGTSSTDTQYF
-	TRBJ1-1	TRBV5-1	-	TGCGCCAGCAGCTTGGACCCCAGGGCGAACACTGAAGCTTTCTTT	CASSLDPRANTEAFF
TRBD2	TRBJ2-7	TRBV11-2	-	TGTGCCAGCAGCCCAAGACCTAGCGGGCCGAGCTCCTACGAGCAGTACTTC	CASSPRPSGPSSYEQYF
TRBD1	TRBJ1-4	TRBV7-2	-	TGTGCCAGCAGCTTAGAGGAGGGGGCGGATGAAAAACTGTTTTTT	CASSLEEGADEKLFF
-	TRBJ1-4	TRBV6-1	-	TGTGCCAGCAGTGAAGGGGTAGGAGAAAATGAAAAACTGTTTTTT	CASSEGVGENEKLFF
-	TRBJ1-1	TRBV11-2	once	TGTGCCAGCAGCTTGGGCGACGGTGTGTACACTGAAGCTTTCTTT	CASSLGDGVYTEAFF
TRBD1	TRBJ1-2	TRBV28	-	TGTGCCTCAGGGGGGAAGAGAAGACAGGGGGTACCATATGGCTACACCTTC	CASGGKRRQGVPYGYTF
-	TRBJ2-1	TRBV5-1	few	TGCGCCAGCAGCTTGGTGGCTAGCTACAATGAGCAGTTCTTC	CASSLVASYNEQFF
TRBD1	TRBJ1-5	TRBV30	few	TGTGCCTGGAGTTTGACAGGGATAAGGCCCCAGCATTTT	CAWSLTGIRPQHF
TRBD2	TRBJ2-1	TRBV19	once	TGTGCCAGTAGTGACGGGACTAAGTACAATGAGCAGTTCTTC	CASSDGTKYNEQFF
TRBD1	TRBJ1-3	TRBV27	-	TGTGCCAGCAGTCCACAGGGGTTCTCTGGAAACACCATATATTTT	CASSPQGFSGNTIYF
-	TRBJ2-1	TRBV4-2	-	TGTGCCAGCAGCCAAGATCTGTTAGTACAGAATGAGCAGTTCTTC	CASSQDLLVQNEQFF
TRBD1	TRBJ2-5	TRBV5-1	-	TGCGCCAGCAGCTCCGGGACAGCCCAAGAGACCCAGTACTTC	CASSSGTAQETQYF
-	TRBJ1-1	TRBV6-5	-	TGTGCCAGCAGGGGTGGGGAGGAAAGGAACACTGAAGCTTTCTTT	CASRGGEERNTEAFF
-	TRBJ2-1	TRBV7-9	-	TGTGCCAGCAGCTTATCTAGAAATGAGCAGTTCTTC	CASSLSRNEQFF
TRBD1	TRBJ2-5	TRBV5-1	-	TGCGCCAGCAGCGGAGGACAGGGAGAAGAGACCCAGTACTTC	CASSGGQGEETQYF
-	TRBJ2-7	TRBV7-9	once	TGTGCCAGCAGCTTAGAGCAGGGGACATCGTACTTC	CASSLEQGTSYF
-	TRBJ1-1	TRBV7-8	-	TGTGCCAGCAGCTTAGACCCTCGACTCAGGGGAATGAACACTGAAGCTTTCTTT	CASSLDPRLRGMNTEAFF
TRBD2	TRBJ2-1	TRBV27	-	TGTGCCAGCAGTTTGGGCGGGAGTGGGGAGCAGTTCTTC	CASSLGGSGEQFF
TRBD2	TRBJ2-7	TRBV5-1	-	TGCGCCAGCAGCAAGGATGGGGGAGGGCCGCCCTACGAGCAGTACTTC	CASSKDGGGPPYEQYF